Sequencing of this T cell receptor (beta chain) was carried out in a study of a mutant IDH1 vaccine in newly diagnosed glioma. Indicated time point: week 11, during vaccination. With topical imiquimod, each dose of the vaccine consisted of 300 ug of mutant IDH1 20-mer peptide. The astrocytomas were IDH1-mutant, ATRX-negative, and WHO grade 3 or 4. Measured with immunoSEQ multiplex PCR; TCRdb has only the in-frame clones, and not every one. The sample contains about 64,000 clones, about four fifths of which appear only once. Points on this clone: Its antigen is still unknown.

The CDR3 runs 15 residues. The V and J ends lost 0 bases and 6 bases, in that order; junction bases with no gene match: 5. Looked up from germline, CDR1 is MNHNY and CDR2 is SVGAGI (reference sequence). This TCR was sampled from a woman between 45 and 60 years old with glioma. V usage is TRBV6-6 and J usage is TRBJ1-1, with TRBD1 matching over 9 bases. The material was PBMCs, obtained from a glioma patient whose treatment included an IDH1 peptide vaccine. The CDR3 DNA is TGTGCCAGCAGTTACTCCGTCACAGGGGGCTCTGAAGCTTTCTTT. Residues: CASSYSVTGGSEAFF.